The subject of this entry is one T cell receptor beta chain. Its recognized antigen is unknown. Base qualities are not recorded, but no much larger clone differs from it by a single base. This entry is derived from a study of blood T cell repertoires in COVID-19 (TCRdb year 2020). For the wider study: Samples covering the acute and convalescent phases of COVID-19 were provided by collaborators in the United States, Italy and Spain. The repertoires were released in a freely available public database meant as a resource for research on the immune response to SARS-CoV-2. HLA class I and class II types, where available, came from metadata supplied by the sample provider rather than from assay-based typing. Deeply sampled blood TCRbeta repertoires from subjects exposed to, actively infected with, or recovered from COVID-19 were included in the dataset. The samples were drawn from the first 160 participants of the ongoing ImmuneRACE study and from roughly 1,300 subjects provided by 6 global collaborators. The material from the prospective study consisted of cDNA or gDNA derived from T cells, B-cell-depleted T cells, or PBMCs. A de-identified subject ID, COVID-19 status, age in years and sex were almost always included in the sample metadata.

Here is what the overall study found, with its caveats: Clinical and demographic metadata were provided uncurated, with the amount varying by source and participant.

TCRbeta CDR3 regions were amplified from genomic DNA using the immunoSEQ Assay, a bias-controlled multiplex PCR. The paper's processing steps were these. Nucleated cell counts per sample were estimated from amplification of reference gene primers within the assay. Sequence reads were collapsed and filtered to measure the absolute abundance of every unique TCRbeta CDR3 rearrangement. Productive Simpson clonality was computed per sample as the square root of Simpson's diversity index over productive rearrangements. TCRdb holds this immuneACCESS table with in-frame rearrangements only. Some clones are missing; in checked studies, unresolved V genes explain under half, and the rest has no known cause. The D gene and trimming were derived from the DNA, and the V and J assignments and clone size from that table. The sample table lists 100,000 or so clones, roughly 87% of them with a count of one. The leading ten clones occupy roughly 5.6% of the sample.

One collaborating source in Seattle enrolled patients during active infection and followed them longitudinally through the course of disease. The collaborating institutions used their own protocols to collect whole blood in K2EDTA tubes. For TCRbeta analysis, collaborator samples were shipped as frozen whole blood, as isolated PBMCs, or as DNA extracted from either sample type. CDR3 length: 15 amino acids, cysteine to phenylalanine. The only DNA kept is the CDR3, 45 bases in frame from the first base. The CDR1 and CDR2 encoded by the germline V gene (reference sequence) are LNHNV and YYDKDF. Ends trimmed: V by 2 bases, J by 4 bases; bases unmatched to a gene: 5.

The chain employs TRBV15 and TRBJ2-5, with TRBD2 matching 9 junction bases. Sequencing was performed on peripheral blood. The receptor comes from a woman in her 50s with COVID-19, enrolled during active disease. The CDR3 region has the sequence CATSRSRGGPETQYF. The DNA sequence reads TGTGCCACCAGCAGATCGCGGGGGGGCCCAGAGACCCAGTACTTC.